These 20 T cell receptor beta chains share one sample of origin, sequenced in a study of T cell responses to AZD1222 COVID-19 vaccine (dated by TCRdb to the early 2020s). The library was prepared using the immunoSEQ multiplex PCR assay. The source is immuneACCESS, and TCRdb retained only in-frame sequences with V and J called. Part of the clones is not carried over; for the studies checked, unresolved V genes explain less than half of this, and the remainder is unexplained. The sample table holds around 130,000 clones, of which roughly 92% were seen once. The ten biggest clones cover roughly 0.91% of the sample. The sample's time point, from its label and the paper: baseline before first vaccination. The specimen was peripheral blood, collected on day 0 of AZD1222 vaccination. Source of these receptors: an adult in good health.

This rearrangement joins TRBV6-5 to TRBJ1-6; 7 bases map to TRBD1. The junction had 6 bases not matched to a gene; V was cut back by 6 bases and J by 10 bases. Germline values: CDR1 MNHEY, CDR2 SVGAGI. There are 13 residues in the CDR3. The CDR3 loop is CASRRQGRSPLHF. The DNA for the CDR3 is TGTGCCAGCAGGAGACAGGGTCGGTCACCCCTCCACTTT.

The chain links TRBV7-9 to TRBJ1-1; tentative D call: TRBD1 (6 bases). This CDR3 comprises 13 residues. With 3 bases removed from V and 11 bases from J, the gap between germline ends came to 16 bases. Germline values: CDR1 SEHNR, CDR2 FQNEAQ (reference sequence). The CDR3 nucleotides read TGTGCCAGCAGCTTTAGGGGGGCATTGTGGGCTTTCTTT. Amino acid sequence: CASSFRGALWAFF.

The chain recombines TRBV3-1 (or the pseudogene TRBV3-2) with TRBJ1-3, with D unclear. With 3 bases removed from V and 4 bases from J, the gap between germline ends came to 7 bases. The CDR3 spans 13 residues. Germline loops: CDR1 LGHDT, CDR2 YNNKEL (reference sequence). This CDR3 reads CASSQESGNTIYF. In nucleotides, the CDR3 is TGTGCCAGCAGCCAGGAGTCAGGAAACACCATATATTTT.

The chain has TRBV4-1 and TRBJ1-4, with D tentatively TRBD1 (5 bases). CDR3 length: 20 residues. The V and J ends lost 0 bases and 3 bases respectively, with 23 bases between them. Germline CDR1 reads MGHRA; CDR2 reads YSYEKL. The CDR3 here is CASSQEGARTLPRANEKLFF. CDR3 nucleotide sequence: TGCGCCAGCAGCCAAGAGGGTGCGAGGACACTCCCCAGGGCTAATGAAAAACTGTTTTTT.

The chain is built from TRBV30 and TRBJ2-6; D not resolved. Germline-derived CDR1 and CDR2 are GTSNPN and SVGIG (reference sequence). V was shortened by 3 bases and J by 5 bases, with 11 bases between the two germline ends. The CDR3 is made up of 14 amino acids. CDR3 DNA sequence: TGTGCCTGGAGCCGGACCAGCCGGGCCAACGTCCTGACTTTC. This gives the protein CAWSRTSRANVLTF.

CDR3 DNA: TGTGCCAGCAGCTTGGTGCAGGGGGATTCACCCCTCCACTTT. Its translation: CASSLVQGDSPLHF. V is TRBV5-6 and J is TRBJ1-6, with 7 bases matching TRBD1. Germline lookup yields CDR1 SGHDT and CDR2 YYEEEE. With V trimmed by 0 bases and J by 8 bases, 2 bases remained unmatched. This CDR3 contains 14 residues.

The V gene is TRBV4-2, the J gene TRBJ1-1; D call uncertain. Germline V gene data show CDR1 as LGHNA and CDR2 as YNFKEQ. The CDR3 is made up of 13 amino acids. Trimming removed 0 bases at V and 6 bases at J, with 8 bases between. The CDR3 region is CASSQEVRAEAFF. CDR3 in DNA: TGTGCCAGCAGCCAAGAGGTGAGGGCTGAAGCTTTCTTT.

J is TRBJ1-2 and V is TRBV29-1, with TRBD1 as a possible D gene (5 bases). This CDR3 comprises 13 residues. V was cut by 2 bases and J by 6 bases, with 13 bases left in between. The V gene's germline CDR1 is SQVTM and CDR2 ANQGSEA. DNA for the CDR3: TGCAGCGTTGAACAATCAGGGATGGATGGCTACACCTTC. It codes for CSVEQSGMDGYTF.

The chain carries TRBV19 and TRBJ1-2; 7 positions agree with TRBD1. V lost 5 bases to trimming and J lost 6 bases; unmatched junction nucleotides: 9. This CDR3 region has 14 residues. Germline V CDR1 and CDR2: LNHDA, SQIVND (reference sequence). Written as DNA, the CDR3 is TGTGCCAGTAGTTCTCTAGGGGACAGTGATGGCTACACCTTC. It specifies CASSSLGDSDGYTF.

The DNA for the CDR3 is TGTGCCAGCAGTCAACAGGGGAACACTGAAGCTTTCTTT. Amino acid sequence: CASSQQGNTEAFF. The J gene is TRBJ1-1, the V gene TRBV12-3 or TRBV12-4, with TRBD1 as a possible D gene (6 bases). CDR3 length: 13 amino acids. With 5 bases removed from V and 1 base from J, the gap between germline ends came to 8 bases.

The chain joins TRBV30 to TRBJ1-6; D is possibly TRBD1 (6 bases). There are 17 residues in the CDR3. V shed 0 bases and J shed 2 bases, with 14 bases lying between them. Looked up from germline, CDR1 is GTSNPN and CDR2 is SVGIG (reference sequence). This chain's CDR3 is CAWSVRGAGPYNSPLHF. For the CDR3, the DNA is TGTGCCTGGAGTGTACGGGGGGCAGGGCCCTATAATTCACCCCTCCACTTT.

CDR3 coding DNA: TGTGCCAGCAGTCCAATCAACACTGAAGCTTTCTTT. Its protein product is CASSPINTEAFF. This sequence joins TRBV6-5 and TRBJ1-1; D is undetermined. Germline CDR1 reads MNHEY; CDR2 reads SVGAGI. The CDR3 extends over 12 amino acids. Trimming cost V 5 bases and J 2 bases, with 6 bases left between them.

The chain links TRBV7-3 to TRBJ1-1, with D maybe TRBD1 (5 bases). The germline gives CDR1 SGHTA, CDR2 FQGTGA. V lost 5 bases, J lost 1 base, and 14 bases lay in between. The CDR3 runs 15 residues. CDR3 sequence (DNA): TGTGCCAGCAGCGAAGGGGAGGGGAGGAACACTGAAGCTTTCTTT. This codes for CASSEGEGRNTEAFF.

J is TRBJ1-1 and V is TRBV6-5, with TRBD1 as a possible D gene (6 bases). The CDR3 is 13 amino acids. Trimming pared 6 bases from V and 3 bases from J, leaving 11 bases between. Germline V gives CDR1 MNHEY, CDR2 SVGAGI. The DNA for the CDR3 is TGTGCCAGCAGATTTCAGGGGTACACTGAAGCTTTCTTT. Translating it yields CASRFQGYTEAFF.

The chain couples TRBV7-6 to TRBJ1-2; TRBD1 agrees at 7 bases. The CDR3 is 17 amino acids. J was trimmed by 1 base and V by 4 bases; bases with no gene match: 12. CDR1 SGHVS and CDR2 FNYEAQ come from the germline V gene. The CDR3: CASSSYVTGAVNYGYTF. The CDR3 DNA reads as TGTGCCAGCAGCTCATACGTTACAGGGGCCGTTAACTATGGCTACACCTTC.

The V call is TRBV5-5, the J call TRBJ1-3; D is possibly TRBD1 (5 bases). V was shortened by 0 bases and J by 1 base, with 14 bases between the two germline ends. The CDR3 runs to 17 residues. Germline V gene sequence: CDR1 SGHKS, CDR2 YYEKEE (reference sequence). DNA of the CDR3: TGTGCCAGCAGCTTGGATGACCGGGGGAGTTCTGGAAACACCATATATTTT. Protein product: CASSLDDRGSSGNTIYF.

J is TRBJ1-2 and V is TRBV7-9; a weak D match, TRBD1 (5 bases). The CDR3 consists of 16 residues. CDR1 SEHNR and CDR2 FQNEAQ come from the germline V gene (reference sequence). V gave up 3 bases and J gave up 3 bases, with 17 bases separating them. The CDR3 loop is CASSFRQGEVDYGYTF. The CDR3 nucleotides are TGTGCCAGCAGCTTCCGTCAAGGGGAAGTAGACTATGGCTACACCTTC.

V is TRBV6-6 and J is TRBJ2-7, with a possible D match to TRBD2 (5 bases). The CDR3 runs 13 residues. The V and J ends lost 5 bases and 3 bases respectively, with 11 bases between them. Germline CDR1 and CDR2: MNHNY and SVGAGI (reference sequence). The CDR3 sequence: CASSAGGRYEQYF. The CDR3 DNA sequence: TGTGCCAGCAGTGCGGGTGGTCGCTACGAGCAGTACTTC.

V is TRBV19 and J is TRBJ2-1; 9 bases fit TRBD2. Trimming took 5 bases from V and 4 from J; bases not matched to a gene: 9. CDR3 size: 16 residues. CDR1 LNHDA and CDR2 SQIVND come from the germline V gene (reference sequence). The CDR3 spells CASSGHLAGSYNEQFF. Written as DNA, the CDR3 is TGTGCCAGTAGTGGCCATCTAGCGGGGAGTTACAATGAGCAGTTCTTC.

The chain combines TRBV5-6 with TRBJ1-6; no firm D call. Trimming took 0 bases from V and 6 from J, leaving 13 bases between them. Per the germline V gene, CDR1 is SGHDT and CDR2 is YYEEEE. The CDR3 totals 16 residues. The CDR3 nucleotides are TGTGCCAGCAGCTTGGGGTCGGCGGACGGTAATTCACCCCTCCACTTT. Translating gives CASSLGSADGNSPLHF. Combining the CDR3 with reference TRBV5-6 and TRBJ1-6 gives the whole variable domain DAGVTQSPTHLIKTRGQQVTLRCSPKSGHDTVSWYQQALGQGPQFIFQYYEEEERQRGNFPDRFSGHQFPNYSSELNVNALLLGDSALYLCASSLGSADGNSPLHFGNGTRLTVT.